This T cell receptor beta chain came from a study of T cell repertoires in cytomegalovirus infection (dated by TCRdb to about 2019). About the full investigation: The HLA type of each donor mattered for the analysis, because public TCR beta signatures pointed to carriage of CMV infection along with the matching HLA type. Paper-wide results and their limitations: Cumulative frequency of public TCR beta family members discriminated carriers of CMV infection plus the relevant HLA type in this cohort and an independent roughly 350-donor cohort. The ex vivo response was dominated by HLA-C-restricted CMV-specific TCR beta clonotypes, which also provided the single most frequent clonotype in two of eight donors.

The data were produced on an Illumina HiSeq 1500. Clones were called with MiXCR by TCRdb after fastp trimmed the public reads at Q25, and only in-frame beta chains were retained. CDR3 protein duplicates are merged, each entry listing the most common genes and DNA. The sample records 150,000 to 200,000 distinct CDR3 sequences, roughly 27% of which are singletons. Of the sample, approximately 31% is held by the ten largest clones. The CDR3 goes from the cysteine to the phenylalanine over 15 residues. Only the CDR3 portion is preserved as DNA: 45 bases, with reading frame beginning at the first base. The germline V gene specifies SGHAT as CDR1 and FQNNGV as CDR2. Relative to germline, V is missing 5 bases and J is missing 3 bases, with 6 bases of the junction outside any gene match. Details on this clonotype: Its antigen is still unknown. Base qualities are missing; no much larger clone stands one base away.

The rearranged segments are TRBV11-2 and TRBJ1-4; 7 bases in the middle match TRBD1. The receptor's source is a human donor in good health (CMV status not recorded). Some clones in this sample may be carry-over from other donors' samples. The sample taken for sequencing was PBMCs. The DNA sequence reads TGTGCCAGCAGCCGTACAGGGGAGTCTAATGAAAAACTGTTTTTT. Protein translation: CASSRTGESNEKLFF.